This T cell receptor beta chain stems from a study of T cell responses to AZD1222 COVID-19 vaccine. Study as a whole: The study pooled second doses at about 4 or about 12 weeks.

Profiled with immunoSEQ multiplex PCR; TCRdb holds only in-frame clones, not every one. The sample has 110,000 or so clones, roughly 90% seen once; the top ten hold 4% to 5%. This CDR3 is built from 16 residues. The V end lost 0 bases, the J end lost 3 bases, and 14 bases lay between the germline ends. Germline V gene sequence: CDR1 LGHDT, CDR2 YNNKEL (reference sequence). The rearrangement links TRBV3-1 (or the pseudogene TRBV3-2) to TRBJ1-1, with D possibly being TRBD1 (6 bases). The specimen comprised peripheral blood, sampled on day 0 of AZD1222 vaccination. The sequence derives from an adult in good health. DNA for the CDR3: TGTGCCAGCAGCCAAGAGAGGGGACACTTCTACACTGAAGCTTTCTTT. This gives the protein CASSQERGHFYTEAFF.